Below are 9 T cell receptor beta chains sequenced from a single sample in a study of cytomegalovirus exposure and HLA in healthy donors. PCR amplification relied on 60 Vbeta primers (plus 13 Jbeta primers). Method: immunoSEQ multiplex PCR; TCRdb's copy keeps in-frame clones and lacks some. This repertoire shows under 200,000 clones, around 80% found once; its top ten account for about 1.5%. What was sequenced was PBMCs. These receptors were taken from a woman under 30 in good health and CMV-seronegative.

For the CDR3, the DNA is TGTGCCTGGCAGGGAGGGGTGGGCACCGGGGAGCTGTTTTTT. It translates to CAWQGGVGTGELFF. The rearrangement joins TRBV30 to TRBJ2-2, with TRBD2 matching 7 bases. V gave up 5 bases and J gave up 4 bases; unmatched junction bases: 7. Germline V gene sequence: CDR1 GTSNPN, CDR2 SVGIG (reference sequence). The CDR3 is 14 amino acids. Based on the CDR3 plus reference TRBV30 and TRBJ2-2, the full variable domain is SQTIHQWPATLVQPVGSPLSLECTVEGTSNPNLYWYRQAAGRGLQLLFYSVGIGQISSEVPQNLSASRPQDRQFILSSKKLLLSDSGFYLCAWQGGVGTGELFFGEGSRLTVL.

The chain uses TRBV5-1 and TRBJ2-5; TRBD2 agrees at 14 bases. Germline CDR1 and CDR2: SGHRS and YFSETQ. There are 17 residues in the CDR3. V was clipped by 4 bases and J by 5 bases; unmatched bases: 10. The CDR3 sequence is CASSHGTSGSTRETQYF. The CDR3 coding sequence is TGCGCCAGCAGCCATGGGACTAGCGGGAGTACAAGGGAGACCCAGTACTTC.

V gene TRBV6-5 combines with J gene TRBJ1-5; no firm D call. The CDR3 consists of 12 residues. V lost 5 bases and J 8 bases, leaving 10 bases between the germline ends. The germline V gene has CDR1 MNHEY and CDR2 SVGAGI. CDR3 nucleotide sequence: TGTGCCAGCAGTGGAGGAATGAAGCCCCAGCATTTT. Its protein product is CASSGGMKPQHF.

This chain joins TRBV6-5 and TRBJ1-2; possibly TRBD1 for D (5 bases). The V gene's germline CDR1 is MNHEY and CDR2 SVGAGI. Trimming left V 7 bases short and J 8 bases short, with 17 bases between. The CDR3 covers 13 residues. CDR3 bases: TGTGCCAGCACTGACAGCTTGGAAGGAGGCTACACCTTC. Translating it yields CASTDSLEGGYTF.

This clone was seen just once. V is TRBV19 and J is TRBJ2-2; tentatively, D is TRBD1 (6 bases). The germline V and J ends were trimmed by 3 bases and 0 bases, with 11 bases remaining between them. The CDR3 contains 16 residues. CDR1 and CDR2 (germline): LNHDA, SQIVND (reference sequence). CDR3 sequence (DNA): TGTGCCAGTAGTATTATCCAGGGGACGAACACCGGGGAGCTGTTTTTT. Translating it yields CASSIIQGTNTGELFF.

This chain joins TRBV5-6 and TRBJ1-3; 10 bases fit TRBD1. CDR3 length: 17 amino acids. J was trimmed by 3 bases and V by 4 bases; bases with no gene match: 10. Germline loops: CDR1 SGHDT, CDR2 YYEEEE. The CDR3 sequence: CASSKTTGGEFGNTIYF. The CDR3 nucleotides read TGTGCCAGCAGCAAAACGACAGGGGGCGAATTTGGAAACACCATATATTTT.

V usage is TRBV25-1 and J usage is TRBJ1-1, with D unresolved. V shed 2 bases and J shed 0 bases, with 16 bases lying between them. The germline CDR1 and CDR2 sequences are MGHDK and SYGVNS. This CDR3 comprises 17 residues. Here the CDR3 reads CASSEAAGSRMNTEAFF. As DNA, the CDR3 is TGTGCCAGCAGTGAAGCTGCGGGATCCCGTATGAACACTGAAGCTTTCTTT.

The rearrangement joins TRBV18 to TRBJ1-6; weak D call: TRBD1 (5 bases). Trimming removed 4 bases from V and 3 bases from J, with 13 bases in between. Germline CDR1 KGHSH, CDR2 LQKENI. This CDR3 has 16 amino acids. The CDR3 DNA reads TGTGCCAGCTCACGGGAACAGGCCGACTATAATTCACCCCTCCACTTT. Protein sequence: CASSREQADYNSPLHF.

The chain has TRBV5-1 and TRBJ2-7; the match to TRBD1 covers 9 bases. The V gene's germline CDR1 is SGHRS and CDR2 YFSETQ. The length of the CDR3 is 16 residues. The ends lost 0 bases at V and 3 bases at J; junction bases unmatched: 7. The CDR3 sequence is CASSLGGTGRNYEQYF. The CDR3 nucleotides are TGCGCCAGCAGCTTGGGCGGGACAGGGCGTAACTACGAGCAGTACTTC.